These T cell receptor beta chains were read from a single sample in a study of blood T cell repertoires in COVID-19. The data were produced by immunoSEQ multiplex PCR, yet TCRdb's version contains in-frame clones alone and is incomplete. The data show 130,000 to 150,000 clones, with around 87% seen just once and 30% to 45% held by the top ten. Source material: peripheral blood. The origin of the receptors is a man over 45 who had recovered from COVID-19. The conserved cysteine and the conserved F or W are not part of the CDR3 here. D genes are given only for firm matches. Expanded clones get a size class; other rows say once, few or many, or leave the size out.

>TRBJ2-5|-|-|TRBV7-2
ASSPNGGNQETQY
>TRBJ2-1|TRBD1|-|TRBV5-1
ASSSTRTTGGINEQF
>TRBJ2-5|-|-|TRBV11-3
ASSLIAEQETQY
>TRBJ2-1|-|-|TRBV10-1
ASSQRGWGPGNEQF
>TRBJ1-2|TRBD1|-|TRBV29-1
SGLDRVPDGYT
>TRBJ2-5|-|-|TRBV10-1
ASSDSLQTQY
>TRBJ2-7|TRBD1|-|TRBV29-1
SYRTGGGEQY
>TRBJ2-5|TRBD1|-|TRBV5-8
ASSRDRQETQY
>TRBJ1-4|TRBD1|-|TRBV12-5
ASGSGTGGNEKLF
>TRBJ2-7|-|-|TRBV10-3
AISDIGTGGPYEQY
>TRBJ1-1|TRBD1|-|TRBV5-1
ASSPLQGSNTEAF
>TRBJ2-7|TRBD1|-|TRBV5-1
ASSDRDRGLEQY
>TRBJ2-2|-|-|TRBV24-1
ATSDSNLNTGELF
>TRBJ2-3|-|-|TRBV4-3
ASSPTSTDTQY
>TRBJ1-5|-|-|TRBV6-1
ASSEEQVGNQPQH
>TRBJ2-5|TRBD1|once|TRBV6-5
ASGGWQGAETQY
>TRBJ2-7|-|-|TRBV11-3
ASSLGGLLLDEQY
>TRBJ2-6|TRBD1|-|TRBV3-1/TRBV3-2
ASSHLGQVPSGANVLT
>TRBJ2-5|-|-|TRBV13
ASSLGGGFRETQY
>TRBJ1-2|-|-|TRBV5-4
ASSGGGQFNYGYT
>TRBJ1-1|-|-|TRBV7-3
ASSSSMQGVGTEAF
>TRBJ2-1|TRBD1|-|TRBV30
AWRADRVYNEQF
>TRBJ1-1|-|-|TRBV3-1/TRBV3-2
ASSQNLQINTEAF
>TRBJ1-2|TRBD1|-|TRBV5-4
ASSPGTGGGGYT
>TRBJ1-1|TRBD1|once|TRBV3-1/TRBV3-2
ASSQDVAGGGRTEAF
>TRBJ2-7|TRBD2|-|TRBV7-2
ASSFSGGATLAQY
>TRBJ2-6|-|-|TRBV6-6
ASSLHVPDRENGGPGANVLT
>TRBJ2-7|TRBD1|-|TRBV29-1
SVAGTASYEQY
>TRBJ1-2|TRBD1|-|TRBV7-2
ASSLVGTGQGLLNYGYT
>TRBJ1-3|-|-|TRBV19
ASSTRSSSGNTIY
>TRBJ1-6|TRBD1|-|TRBV30
AWSVGTGGPPLH
>TRBJ2-3|TRBD1|-|TRBV5-4
ASTERTGTDTQY
>TRBJ1-2|TRBD1|-|TRBV2
ASKRDRPANYGYT
>TRBJ2-1|-|-|TRBV7-2
ASSTSPLGNEQF
>TRBJ1-5|TRBD1|-|TRBV7-8
ASSDPGQGYSNQPQH
>TRBJ1-2|TRBD1|-|TRBV5-5
ASSYRQGSNYGYT
>TRBJ1-5|TRBD1|-|TRBV19
ASSDRVNQPQH
>TRBJ1-1|TRBD1|-|TRBV27
ASSSRKGTGGPSQENTEAF
>TRBJ1-1|-|-|TRBV12-3/TRBV12-4
ASSFEGNTEAF
>TRBJ1-2|-|-|TRBV5-6
ASSYRGLANYGYT